This entry is about one T cell receptor beta chain. Its antigen is not yet known. Base qualities are not at hand, and no much larger clone is one base apart. This specimen comes from a study of brain metastases from non-small cell lung cancer (dated 2019 in TCRdb). A note on the overall study: The study profiled the immune microenvironment of paired resected primary tumors and brain metastases from non-small-cell lung cancer patients.

Receptors were amplified or captured by the immunoSEQ multiplex PCR assay. Alongside a 770-gene immune expression panel, the team sequenced the T-cell receptor beta chain repertoire. This is the immuneACCESS table as TCRdb keeps it, with only in-frame sequences that have V and J called. A part of the clones is gone; compared with another copy, unresolved V genes explain less than half, and the rest is unexplained. The sample table lists 1,500 to 2,000 clones, 88% of them with a count of one. In total, the top ten clones hold 4.9% of the sample. CDR1 and CDR2 are drawn from the germline V gene: ENHRY, SYGVKD. Trimming costs V 0 bases and J 9 bases, and their ends lie 20 bases apart. Counted from cysteine to phenylalanine, this CDR3 has 16 amino acids. Here the CDR3 DNA is all that survives: 48 bases in frame from base 1. A cohort of approximately 39 patients with surgically resected non-small-cell lung cancer, for whom both primary tumor and brain metastasis specimens were available, was included.

The material sequenced was tumor-adjacent normal tissue. The V gene is TRBV10-3 and the J gene is TRBJ2-5; no confident D gene assignment can be made. The clonotype originates from a donor at least 40 years old with non-small cell lung cancer. The CDR3 corresponds to CAISESKIGLEAAQYF. The DNA sequence is as follows: TGTGCCATCAGTGAGTCGAAAATCGGGCTTGAGGCAGCCCAGTACTTC.